This T cell receptor (beta chain) came from a study of T cell changes during pregnancy in multiple sclerosis. Method: immunoSEQ multiplex PCR; TCRdb's copy keeps in-frame clones and lacks some. The sample holds approximately 70,000 clones, around 92% seen once. Germline assignment: CDR1 SGHDT and CDR2 YYEEEE. V was pared by 1 base and J by 1 base, with 4 bases of the junction left unmatched. The CDR3 sequence is 18 residues long. The sequence was collected from a female donor with multiple sclerosis, enrolled in a pregnancy study. The source was peripheral blood, collected in the first trimester of pregnancy. The chain uses TRBV5-6 and TRBJ2-5; 16 bases align to TRBD2. The CDR3 reads CASSLLGLAGGVQETQYF. For the CDR3, the DNA is TGTGCCAGCAGCTTGTTGGGACTAGCGGGGGGGGTCCAAGAGACCCAGTACTTC.